Shown below are 29 T cell receptor beta chains from a single sample sequenced in a study of blood T cell repertoires in COVID-19. Repertoires were generated with immunoSEQ multiplex PCR, while TCRdb's copy carries only in-frame clones and drops some. The sample lists about 100,000 clones; around four fifths were seen once. The material sequenced was peripheral blood. Receptors were obtained from a man aged 65-85 years with active or convalescent COVID-19.

The gene calls are TRBV2 and TRBJ2-7; 10 bases fit TRBD1. The CDR3 totals 14 residues. J lost 5 bases, V lost 7 bases, and 8 bases had no gene match. From germline, CDR1 is SNHLY and CDR2 FYNNEI. This CDR3 reads CASIQDRGFHEQYF. CDR3 coding DNA: TGTGCCAGCATTCAGGACAGGGGGTTCCACGAGCAGTACTTC.

The V call is TRBV5-1, the J call TRBJ2-5, with TRBD1 matching 9 bases. Germline V gene sequence: CDR1 SGHRS, CDR2 YFSETQ. The CDR3 has 15 amino acids. Unmatched junction bases numbered 6, after V lost 4 bases and J lost 2 bases. For the CDR3, the DNA is TGCGCCAGCAGCCGGGACAGGGTTGGGCAAGAGACCCAGTACTTC. This codes for CASSRDRVGQETQYF.

The CDR3 region has the DNA TGTGCCAGCAGTTACTCGAATCGGCAGGGTAACACTGAAGCTTTCTTT. Residues: CASSYSNRQGNTEAFF. The genes are TRBV6-5 and TRBJ1-1, with a tentative D call TRBD1 (5 bases). V dropped 0 bases and J dropped 2 bases, with 13 bases sitting between them. The germline gives CDR1 MNHEY, CDR2 SVGAGI. The CDR3 contains 16 residues.

V usage is TRBV7-2 and J usage is TRBJ1-1; weak D call: TRBD1 (6 bases). The CDR3 is 13 amino acids. Germline loops: CDR1 SGHTA, CDR2 FQGNSA. V lost 5 bases to trimming and J lost 7 bases, with 14 bases between them. The CDR3 loop reads CASSATGVLEAFF. CDR3 nucleotide sequence: TGTGCCAGCAGCGCGACAGGAGTTCTTGAAGCTTTCTTT.

This chain joins TRBV27 and TRBJ1-2, with D possibly being TRBD1 (5 bases). The CDR3 covers 13 residues. Trimming stripped 6 bases from V and 4 bases from J, with 12 bases between. The germline gives CDR1 MNHEY, CDR2 SMNVEV (reference sequence). CDR3 bases: TGTGCCAGCAGCTTACAGGTTGGCTATGGCTACACCTTC. It encodes CASSLQVGYGYTF.

The sample holds one count of this clone. V gene TRBV12-3 or TRBV12-4 combines with J gene TRBJ1-6; D possibly corresponds to TRBD1 (5 bases). The CDR3 covers 13 residues. V was pared by 5 bases and J by 7 bases, with 9 bases between. The CDR3 is CASSTTGNSPLHF. The CDR3 nucleotides read TGTGCCAGCAGTACTACAGGAAATTCACCCCTCCACTTT.

The V gene is TRBV9, the J gene TRBJ1-4; 9 positions match TRBD1. The germline V gene has CDR1 SGDLS and CDR2 YYNGEE. Trimming removed 3 bases from V and 7 bases from J; junction bases left unmatched: 10. This CDR3 comprises 16 residues. The CDR3 nucleotides read TGTGCCAGCAGCGCGGGACAGGGTTTGAGGAGTGAAAAACTGTTTTTT. Amino acid sequence: CASSAGQGLRSEKLFF.

This clone has just a few counts. The chain carries TRBV12-3 or TRBV12-4 and TRBJ1-2; possible D gene TRBD1, 5 bases. Deletions cut 8 bases from V and 4 bases from J, with 14 bases between. The CDR3 is 13 amino acids. The CDR3 bases are TGTGCCAGCGCCCAGGGCAGGGTCTATGGCTACACCTTC. Its translation is CASAQGRVYGYTF.

This clone was counted a few times. This sample also contains other DNA sequences that code for the same CDR3. CDR3 in DNA: TGTGCCAGTAGTCGGGGTTCCTACGAGCAGTACTTC. Its protein product is CASSRGSYEQYF. The chain recombines TRBV19 with TRBJ2-7; perhaps TRBD2 as D (5 bases). V was clipped by 5 bases and J by 1 base, with 6 bases between them. The CDR3 contains 12 residues. Germline V gives CDR1 LNHDA, CDR2 SQIVND (reference sequence).

The rearrangement uses TRBV6-5 and TRBJ2-1, with D perhaps TRBD2 (6 bases). The CDR3 totals 15 residues. V was shortened by 2 bases and J by 0 bases, with 8 bases between the two germline ends. Per the germline V gene, CDR1 is MNHEY and CDR2 is SVGAGI. CDR3 DNA sequence: TGTGCCAGCAGTTACAGCGGGTACTCCTACAATGAGCAGTTCTTC. As protein: CASSYSGYSYNEQFF.

The chain employs TRBV7-8 and TRBJ2-7; TRBD2 matches 11 bases. In germline, CDR1 is SGHVS, CDR2 FQNEAQ. The CDR3 runs 16 residues. After removal of 0 bases from V and 5 bases from J, the junction contained 6 bases not matched to a gene. CDR3 protein: CASSLARLAGRNEQYF. The CDR3 DNA follows: TGTGCCAGCAGCTTAGCCCGACTAGCGGGAAGGAACGAGCAGTACTTC.

The rearrangement links TRBV4-1 to TRBJ2-5, with TRBD2 identical over 7 bases. CDR1 is MGHRA and CDR2 is YSYEKL in the germline V gene. The junction had 9 bases not matched to a gene; V was cut back by 4 bases and J by 4 bases. This CDR3 is built from 15 residues. The CDR3 DNA reads TGCGCCAGCAGCCGTTCGACTAGCCTGCCAGAGACCCAGTACTTC. This translates into CASSRSTSLPETQYF.

The V and J genes are TRBV24-1 and TRBJ2-5, with D uncertain. This CDR3 contains 15 residues. Trimming stripped 9 bases from V and 5 bases from J, with 21 bases between. CDR1 and CDR2 from the germline V gene are KGHDR and SFDVKD. The CDR3: CATGPKWAPTETQYF. Written as DNA, the CDR3 is TGTGCCACCGGGCCGAAGTGGGCCCCCACGGAGACCCAGTACTTC.

The chain links TRBV6-5 to TRBJ2-3, with 9 bases identical to TRBD2. CDR3 length equals 11 residues. Germline V gene data show CDR1 as MNHEY and CDR2 as SVGAGI. V gave up 8 bases and J gave up 8 bases; unmatched junction bases: 2. The CDR3 DNA follows: TGTGCCAGCGGCGGGAGGGGTACGCAGTATTTT. Amino acid sequence: CASGGRGTQYF.

The chain combines TRBV7-8 with TRBJ2-1; a possible D gene is TRBD1 (7 bases). From germline, CDR1 is SGHVS and CDR2 FQNEAQ. V shed 3 bases and J shed 8 bases, with 11 bases lying between them. The CDR3 consists of 13 residues. This CDR3 reads CASSFGGGDEQFF. DNA for the CDR3: TGTGCCAGCAGCTTCGGAGGGGGCGATGAGCAGTTCTTC.

CDR3: CASSDSGRGGYTF. The CDR3 DNA reads TGTGCCAGCAGTGACTCAGGGAGGGGCGGCTACACCTTC. This rearrangement joins TRBV6-4 to TRBJ1-2; TRBD1 might be the D (5 bases). This CDR3 spans 13 amino acids. Deletions cut 0 bases from V and 8 bases from J, with 10 bases between. Germline CDR1 and CDR2: MRHNA and SNTAGT.

This rearrangement joins TRBV5-6 to TRBJ2-3, with 8 nucleotides matching TRBD1. The length of the CDR3 is 17 residues. J lost 6 bases, V lost 0 bases, and 12 bases had no gene match. CDR1 is SGHDT and CDR2 is YYEEEE in the germline V gene. Here the CDR3 reads CASSLGWGQDNDDTQYF. As DNA, the CDR3 is TGTGCCAGCAGCTTGGGTTGGGGACAGGATAATGATGATACGCAGTATTTT.

This clone has a handful of counts. The rearrangement joins TRBV27 to TRBJ1-6, with D maybe TRBD1 (6 bases). The germline V gene has CDR1 MNHEY and CDR2 SMNVEV (reference sequence). V lost 6 bases, J lost 9 bases, and 12 bases lay in between. This CDR3 contains 13 residues. The CDR3 DNA reads TGTGCCAGCAGGGACAGCTCAAGTTCACCCCTCCACTTT. Translation gives CASRDSSSSPLHF.

This clone was observed a single time. The genes are TRBV30 and TRBJ1-4, with unresolved D. Per the germline V gene, CDR1 is GTSNPN and CDR2 is SVGIG (reference sequence). The CDR3 is made up of 13 amino acids. CDR3 nucleotide sequence: TGTTGCGGGGTCCCGGACGGTAATGAAAAACTGTTTTTT. It codes for CCGVPDGNEKLFF.

The chain recombines TRBV7-9 with TRBJ1-4; tentatively, D is TRBD1 (5 bases). V was clipped by 1 base and J by 0 bases, with 12 bases between them. Germline loops: CDR1 SEHNR, CDR2 FQNEAQ (reference sequence). This CDR3 is built from 17 residues. The CDR3 region has the DNA TGTGCCAGCAGCTTAGAGGGGATCCTGGCAACTAATGAAAAACTGTTTTTT. Its translation is CASSLEGILATNEKLFF.

This chain connects TRBV5-1 to TRBJ1-3; 9 positions agree with TRBD1. The V gene's germline CDR1 is SGHRS and CDR2 YFSETQ. The J segment lost 3 bases and the V segment lost 4 bases, leaving 5 bases of the junction unmatched. The CDR3 is 15 amino acids. CDR3 region: CASSPGQGNGNTIYF. CDR3 sequence (DNA): TGCGCCAGCAGCCCCGGACAGGGGAATGGAAACACCATATATTTT.

The chain carries TRBV7-8 and TRBJ1-5; 8 positions match TRBD1. Germline V lookup: CDR1 SGHVS, CDR2 FQNEAQ. Germline trimming cut 2 bases from V and 3 bases from J; bases unmatched to any gene: 6. The CDR3 spans 16 residues. The CDR3 DNA follows: TGTGCCAGCAGCTTACGGCCGGGACAGGTCAATCAGCCCCAGCATTTT. This gives the protein CASSLRPGQVNQPQHF.

The table lists this clone with a count of one. This rearrangement joins TRBV24-1 to TRBJ2-1; D is unclear. In germline, CDR1 is KGHDR, CDR2 SFDVKD. The CDR3 extends over 14 amino acids. Trimming stripped 0 bases from V and 5 bases from J, with 7 bases between. CDR3 in amino acids: CATSDLVANNEQFF. The CDR3, as DNA: TGTGCCACCAGTGATTTGGTAGCAAACAATGAGCAGTTCTTC.

The chain links TRBV24-1 to TRBJ2-1, with TRBD1 matching 10 bases. The CDR3 length is 16 residues. The germline CDR1 and CDR2 sequences are KGHDR and SFDVKD. V was clipped by 0 bases and J by 9 bases; unmatched bases: 7. The CDR3 loop is CATSDLRTGGRVEQFF. The CDR3 DNA sequence: TGTGCCACCAGTGATTTGAGGACAGGGGGTAGAGTTGAGCAGTTCTTC.

This chain links TRBV7-9 with TRBJ2-6; possible D gene TRBD1, 5 bases. V lost 5 bases to trimming and J lost 8 bases, with 19 bases between them. The CDR3 is 16 amino acids. Germline CDR1 SEHNR, CDR2 FQNEAQ (reference sequence). CDR3 region: CASSLGAPSVTNVLTF. CDR3 in DNA: TGTGCCAGCAGCCTAGGGGCACCGTCGGTAACCAACGTCCTGACTTTC.

The rearrangement links TRBV11-2 to TRBJ1-6, with TRBD1 matching 7 bases. With 1 base clipped from V and 7 bases from J, the junction kept 4 bases outside the gene matches. CDR1 and CDR2 from the germline V gene are SGHAT and FQNNGV. The CDR3 is 15 residues long. CDR3 residues: CASSLGTGGNSPLHF. CDR3 nucleotide sequence: TGTGCCAGCAGCTTAGGGACAGGCGGGAATTCACCCCTCCACTTT.

V and J are TRBV29-1 and TRBJ1-2, with TRBD1 matching 8 bases. The CDR3 covers 10 residues. V lost 5 bases to trimming and J lost 11 bases; unmatched junction nucleotides: 4. The germline CDR1 and CDR2 sequences are SQVTM and ANQGSEA. DNA for the CDR3: TGCAGCGTTTTCGACAGGGGTTACACCTTC. Translation: CSVFDRGYTF.

Details on this clone: This sample also contains other DNA sequences that code for the same CDR3. The rearrangement uses TRBV18 and TRBJ2-7; 8 bases map to TRBD1. Germline V CDR1 and CDR2: KGHSH, LQKENI. Trimming removed 2 bases from V and 3 bases from J; junction bases left unmatched: 6. This CDR3 spans 15 amino acids. The CDR3 loop reads CASSPGQGARYEQYF. CDR3 in DNA: TGTGCCAGCTCACCAGGACAGGGTGCACGCTACGAGCAGTACTTC.

The gene calls are TRBV5-6 and TRBJ2-3; possibly TRBD2 for D (6 bases). The germline V gene has CDR1 SGHDT and CDR2 YYEEEE. Trimming pared 4 bases from V and 1 base from J, leaving 13 bases between. The CDR3 runs 15 residues. CDR3 loop: CASSLVPSGTDTQYF. The DNA for the CDR3 is TGTGCCAGCAGCCTTGTACCTAGCGGCACAGATACGCAGTATTTT.